This passage covers 27 T cell receptor beta chains from one sample sequenced in a study of post-analysis software for immune sequencing data. Unique molecular identifiers featured in each of the TCR beta cDNA libraries. Each CDR3 protein gets one entry after TCRdb re-called the PCR reads with MiXCR. The table has about 540,000 distinct CDR3 sequences, 34% seen once. Which antigens these TCRs recognize remains unknown. The study, taken as a whole, reports: TRBV5-6, TRBV5-1 and TRBV20-1 belonged to a set of five TRBV segments that were more frequent in patients than controls.

The sample was blood. The source is a girl aged 2-17 years with multiple sclerosis.

The V gene is TRBV7-8, the J gene TRBJ2-5, with D unresolved. The last part of the DNA fits TRBJ2-7 better; the J call may be wrong. The CDR3 contains 16 residues. Per the germline V gene, CDR1 is SGHVS and CDR2 is FQNEAQ. Written as DNA, the CDR3 is TGTGCCAGCAGCTTAGAGGCCCCCTCGGTAGGCTACGAGCAGTACTTC. This sequence encodes CASSLEAPSVGYEQYF.

There are a few counts of this clonotype. The chain links TRBV20-1 to TRBJ1-6; D is unclear. The CDR3 covers 16 residues. The V gene's germline CDR1 is DFQATT and CDR2 SNEGSKA (reference sequence). V lost 2 bases to trimming and J lost 0 bases, with 11 bases between them. The CDR3 spells CSARNGMRSYNSPLHF. The CDR3 nucleotides read TGCAGTGCTAGAAACGGGATGCGCTCCTATAATTCACCCCTCCACTTT.

V usage is TRBV3-1 and J usage is TRBJ2-5; maybe TRBD1 (5 bases). CDR1 is LGHDT, CDR2 YNNKEL, per germline (reference sequence). The germline V and J ends were trimmed by 3 bases and 4 bases, with 9 bases remaining between them. The CDR3 extends over 13 amino acids. The CDR3 DNA is TGTGCCAGCAGCCATGGACATGGAGAGACCCAGTACTTC. Translated: CASSHGHGETQYF.

This clonotype came up a few times. The J gene is TRBJ1-5, the V gene TRBV24-1; D unresolved. The CDR3 runs 13 residues. V shed 3 bases and J shed 9 bases, with 11 bases lying between them. The germline gives CDR1 KGHDR, CDR2 SFDVKD. CDR3 amino acids: CATSDVHLGPQHF. Here the CDR3 DNA reads TGTGCCACCAGTGATGTGCACTTGGGGCCCCAGCATTTT.

In its sample, this clonotype was seen a few times. The genes are TRBV3-1 and TRBJ1-4; 9 nucleotides match TRBD1. This CDR3 contains 18 residues. V lost 3 bases to trimming and J lost 0 bases; unmatched junction nucleotides: 8. Germline CDR1 and CDR2: LGHDT and YNNKEL (reference sequence). The CDR3 loop reads CASSQAGTGTATNEKLFF. DNA of the CDR3: TGTGCCAGCAGCCAGGCCGGGACAGGGACCGCAACTAATGAAAAACTGTTTTTT. The whole variable domain, remainder taken from reference TRBV3-1 and TRBJ1-4, is DTAVSQTPKYLVTQMGNDKSIKCEQNLGHDTMYWYKQDSKKFLKIMFSYNNKELIINETVPNRFSPKSPDKAHLNLHINSLELGDSAVYFCASSQAGTGTATNEKLFFGSGTQLSVL.

The chain employs TRBV6-2 or TRBV6-3 and TRBJ1-4, with D perhaps TRBD1 (5 bases). Per the germline V gene, CDR1 is MNHEY and CDR2 is SVGEGT. There are 14 residues in the CDR3. V lost 2 bases and J lost 8, with 12 bases in between. The CDR3 sequence is CASSYGTLGEKLFF. The CDR3 DNA reads as TGTGCCAGCAGTTACGGGACCCTCGGAGAAAAACTGTTTTTT.

This clonotype was counted a few times. The rearrangement links TRBV7-9 to TRBJ2-1; 10 bases map to TRBD2. With V trimmed by 2 bases and J by 5 bases, 3 bases remained unmatched. CDR3 size: 15 residues. In germline, CDR1 is SEHNR, CDR2 FQNEAQ (reference sequence). The CDR3 protein is CASSLSLAGDNEQFF. CDR3 in DNA: TGTGCCAGCAGCTTATCTCTAGCGGGGGACAATGAGCAGTTCTTC.

The sample holds a few counts of this clonotype. V usage is TRBV4-2 and J usage is TRBJ2-5; TRBD2 aligns across 11 bases. Germline V lookup: CDR1 LGHNA, CDR2 YNFKEQ. The CDR3 is made up of 15 amino acids. The V segment lost 2 bases and the J segment 5 bases; nucleotides outside the gene matches: 4. DNA for the CDR3: TGTGCCAGCAGCCAAACTAGCGGGGGCAGGGAGACCCAGTACTTC. It translates to CASSQTSGGRETQYF.

This rearrangement joins TRBV11-2 to TRBJ2-5, with TRBD1 matching over 7 bases. V lost 5 bases to trimming and J lost 4 bases; unmatched junction nucleotides: 7. The CDR3 is 14 residues long. CDR1 and CDR2 from the germline V gene are SGHAT and FQNNGV. CDR3 DNA sequence: TGTGCCAGCAGCCGTACCACAGGGGCAGAGACCCAGTACTTC. It is translated as CASSRTTGAETQYF.

Of note for this clonotype: A junction boundary mismatches the germline segment, possibly from a read error. This sequence joins TRBV5-1 and TRBJ1-1; D is perhaps TRBD1 (5 bases). There are 16 residues in the CDR3. The germline V gene encodes CDR1 SGHRS and CDR2 YFSETQ. CDR3 in DNA: TGCGCCAGTAGCTTACGAGAAGGGACGCTAGGAACTGAAGCTTTCTTT. Its protein product is CASSLREGTLGTEAFF.

This clonotype turned up a few times. V and J are TRBV9 and TRBJ2-7, with D tentatively TRBD2 (5 bases). CDR1 is SGDLS and CDR2 is YYNGEE in the germline V gene. V was clipped by 3 bases and J by 4 bases, with 11 bases between them. The CDR3 is 13 residues long. DNA for the CDR3: TGTGCCAGCAGCGAGGGAGACGGATACGAGCAGTACTTC. This encodes CASSEGDGYEQYF.

The chain links TRBV29-1 to TRBJ2-3; TRBD1 is a possible D gene (5 bases). V was cut by 3 bases and J by 0 bases, with 13 bases left in between. The CDR3 consists of 15 residues. Germline V gives CDR1 SQVTM, CDR2 ANQGSEA. The DNA for the CDR3 is TGCAGCGTTGAGCCCTACAGGACCAGCACAGATACGCAGTATTTT. It encodes CSVEPYRTSTDTQYF.

This chain connects TRBV7-9 to TRBJ1-4; D ambiguous. The CDR3 sequence is 14 residues long. Germline CDR1 is SEHNR and CDR2 is FQNEAQ (reference sequence). V was pared by 5 bases and J by 8 bases, with 15 bases between. CDR3 nucleotide sequence: TGTGCCAGCAGCCTGACGGGAATCGACGAAAAACTGTTTTTT. Its translation: CASSLTGIDEKLFF.

The chain employs TRBV20-1 and TRBJ2-3; 7 nucleotides agree with TRBD1. This CDR3 spans 15 amino acids. Looked up from germline, CDR1 is DFQATT and CDR2 is SNEGSKA (reference sequence). V trimming: 0 bases; J trimming: 1 base; junction bases outside the gene matches: 4. This CDR3 reads CSARDPRGRTDTQYF. CDR3 in DNA: TGCAGTGCTAGAGATCCGAGGGGGCGCACAGATACGCAGTATTTT.

This clonotype occurred a few times. The chain joins TRBV25-1 to TRBJ1-2, with 9 bases that match TRBD1. Trimming at V came to 6 bases and at J to 0 bases, leaving 2 bases not matched to a gene. CDR1 is MGHDK and CDR2 is SYGVNS in the germline V gene. The CDR3 totals 14 residues. CDR3 sequence reads: CASRRTGANYGYTF. The CDR3 DNA is TGTGCCAGCAGGAGGACAGGGGCTAACTATGGCTACACCTTC.

A few counts support this clonotype. The chain has TRBV5-1 and TRBJ1-1; D is unclear. The V and J ends lost 0 bases and 8 bases respectively, with 11 bases between them. The CDR3 has 13 amino acids. Per the germline V gene, CDR1 is SGHRS and CDR2 is YFSETQ. Here the CDR3 reads CASSLAAGTEAFF. As DNA, the CDR3 is TGCGCCAGCAGCTTGGCCGCGGGAACCGAAGCTTTCTTT.

This clonotype occurred once. The chain recombines TRBV20-1 with TRBJ2-1, with D unresolved. CDR1 DFQATT and CDR2 SNEGSKA come from the germline V gene (reference sequence). Trimming left V 6 bases short and J 0 bases short, with 9 bases between. This CDR3 is 13 amino acids long. The CDR3 is CSADPSSYNEQFF. DNA of the CDR3: TGCAGTGCCGACCCCAGCTCCTACAATGAGCAGTTCTTC.

J is TRBJ2-3 and V is TRBV9; D is unresolved. The germline gives CDR1 SGDLS, CDR2 YYNGEE. Deletions cut 0 bases from V and 2 bases from J, with 10 bases between. The CDR3 runs 15 residues. The chain's CDR3 is CASSVARVHTDTQYF. The CDR3 DNA follows: TGTGCCAGCAGCGTAGCTCGTGTCCACACAGATACGCAGTATTTT.

The CDR3 coding sequence is TGCAGTGCTAGAGTAGGACTAGCGGGTGATGAGCAGTTCTTC. Its translation is CSARVGLAGDEQFF. This sequence joins TRBV20-1 and TRBJ2-1; the match to TRBD2 covers 11 bases. J gave up 8 bases and V 1 base, and 4 bases lay outside the gene matches. The CDR3 totals 14 residues. Germline V gives CDR1 DFQATT, CDR2 SNEGSKA (reference sequence).

This clonotype was seen only a few times. The junction differs from germline at one of its ends, possibly a read error. This chain joins TRBV5-1 and TRBJ1-1, with D possibly TRBD1 on 5 matching bases. This CDR3 region has 14 residues. Germline CDR1 SGHRS, CDR2 YFSETQ. Written as DNA, the CDR3 is TGCGCCAGCAGCTTTGGGGGATCGAACGCTGAAGCTTTCTTT. Residues: CASSFGGSNAEAFF.

The chain employs TRBV5-1 and TRBJ2-3, with a possible D match to TRBD2 (6 bases). The CDR3 runs 18 residues. Trimming left V 0 bases short and J 2 bases short, with 19 bases between. CDR1 and CDR2 from the germline V gene are SGHRS and YFSETQ. The CDR3 is CASSLGRGSSTYTDTQYF. The CDR3 DNA follows: TGCGCCAGCAGCTTGGGTCGGGGGTCCTCCACCTACACAGATACGCAGTATTTT.

The chain carries TRBV9 and TRBJ1-6; D possibly corresponds to TRBD1 (5 bases). Germline CDR1 reads SGDLS; CDR2 reads YYNGEE. The CDR3 is made up of 15 amino acids. Trimming cost V 0 bases and J 9 bases, with 13 bases left between them. CDR3 nucleotide sequence: TGTGCCAGCAGCGTAGGGGGCTCGGTGGGTTCACCCCTCCACTTT. Amino acid sequence: CASSVGGSVGSPLHF. Complete variable domain (other parts from reference TRBV9 and TRBJ1-6): DSGVTQTPKHLITATGQRVTLRCSPRSGDLSVYWYQQSLDQGLQFLIQYYNGEERAKGNILERFSAQQFPDLHSELNLSSLELGDSALYFCASSVGGSVGSPLHFGNGTRLTVT.

The chain is built from TRBV20-1 and TRBJ1-6; the D gene is possibly TRBD1 (6 bases). V was trimmed by 3 bases and J by 7 bases, leaving 22 bases between them. The CDR3 is 17 residues long. Germline V gene lookup returns CDR1 DFQATT and CDR2 SNEGSKA (reference sequence). The CDR3, as DNA: TGCAGTGCTAGGGTTGTCGGGGGGGCCTGGGTAAATTCACCCCTCCACTTT. Translation gives CSARVVGGAWVNSPLHF.

The genes are TRBV2 and TRBJ1-5; no clear D. Germline lookup yields CDR1 SNHLY and CDR2 FYNNEI. The CDR3 sequence is 16 residues long. Trimming took 4 bases from V and 0 from J, leaving 13 bases between them. The chain's CDR3 is CASSVGSVYSNQPQHF. The DNA of the CDR3 is TGTGCCAGCAGTGTAGGGAGCGTGTATAGCAATCAGCCCCAGCATTTT.

This clonotype was counted only a few times. The V and J genes are TRBV28 and TRBJ1-2; 7 nucleotides line up with TRBD1. With 2 bases clipped from V and 8 bases from J, the junction kept 8 bases outside the gene matches. The germline V gene encodes CDR1 MDHEN and CDR2 SYDVKM. The length of the CDR3 is 14 residues. CDR3 sequence reads: CASSLNRGLGGYTF. The CDR3 DNA reads TGTGCCAGCAGTTTAAACAGGGGTCTTGGCGGCTACACCTTC.

The V gene is TRBV18, the J gene TRBJ2-5; 7 nucleotides match TRBD2. This CDR3 spans 15 amino acids. CDR1 is KGHSH and CDR2 is LQKENI in the germline V gene. With 3 bases clipped from V and 1 base from J, the junction kept 5 bases outside the gene matches. CDR3 nucleotides: TGTGCCAGCTCACCCGCGACTAGCAGCCAAGAGACCCAGTACTTC. Its protein product is CASSPATSSQETQYF. The full variable domain, with the rest looked up from reference TRBV18 and TRBJ2-5, is NAGVMQNPRHLVRRRGQEARLRCSPMKGHSHVYWYRQLPEEGLKFMVYLQKENIIDESGMPKERFSAEFPKEGPSILRIQQVVRGDSAAYFCASSPATSSQETQYFGPGTRLLVL.

The table lists this clonotype with a few counts. The chain carries TRBV28 and TRBJ2-5; TRBD2 matches 8 bases. Germline trimming cut 3 bases from V and 1 base from J; bases unmatched to any gene: 7. Germline V CDR1 and CDR2: MDHEN, SYDVKM. This CDR3 has 16 amino acids. The CDR3 loop reads CASSFGRGAIQETQYF. The DNA for the CDR3 is TGTGCCAGCAGTTTTGGGCGGGGGGCTATCCAAGAGACCCAGTACTTC. Filled out from reference TRBV28 and TRBJ2-5, the complete variable domain reads DVKVTQSSRYLVKRTGEKVFLECVQDMDHENMFWYRQDPGLGLRLIYFSYDVKMKEKGDIPEGYSVSREKKERFSLILESASTNQTSMYLCASSFGRGAIQETQYFGPGTRLLVL.